One sample yielded the 27 T cell receptor beta chains listed below, sequenced in a study of blood T cell repertoires in COVID-19. Only in-frame clones appear in the TCRdb table, and some are missing; sequencing was by immunoSEQ multiplex PCR. The table shows 150,000 or so clones, with approximately 83% occurring only once. The sequenced sample consisted of peripheral blood. The receptors here all came from a woman aged 55-70 years with COVID-19, enrolled during active disease.

V and J are TRBV7-3 and TRBJ2-1; 10 positions agree with TRBD2. V trimming: 8 bases; J trimming: 6 bases; junction bases outside the gene matches: 7. Per germline, CDR1 SGHTA and CDR2 FQGTGA. The CDR3 runs 14 residues. The DNA for the CDR3 is TGTGCCAGCTCCCCTAGCGGGAGTCTCAATGAGCAGTTCTTC. Translating it yields CASSPSGSLNEQFF.

The chain couples TRBV25-1 to TRBJ1-1; the D is unclear. The CDR3 spans 13 residues. V dropped 6 bases and J dropped 0 bases, with 8 bases sitting between them. Germline values: CDR1 MGHDK, CDR2 SYGVNS. In nucleotides, the CDR3 is TGTGCCAGCAGCAGGAATCTGAACACTGAAGCTTTCTTT. Protein: CASSRNLNTEAFF. The entire variable domain, with the rest obtained from reference TRBV25-1 and TRBJ1-1, is as follows: EADIYQTPRYLVIGTGKKITLECSQTMGHDKMYWYQQDPGMELHLIHYSYGVNSTEKGDLSSESTVSRIRTEHFPLTLESARPSHTSQYLCASSRNLNTEAFFGQGTRLTVV.

The genes are TRBV28 and TRBJ1-1, with 8 bases lining up with TRBD1. The germline gives CDR1 MDHEN, CDR2 SYDVKM. The CDR3 contains 13 residues. Trimming at V came to 7 bases and at J to 8 bases, leaving 9 bases not matched to a gene. CDR3 sequence: CASTRQGPPEAFF. CDR3 bases: TGTGCCAGCACCAGACAGGGGCCCCCCGAAGCTTTCTTT.

The chain recombines TRBV9 with TRBJ1-2; 7 positions agree with TRBD1. Looked up from germline, CDR1 is SGDLS and CDR2 is YYNGEE. This CDR3 has 16 residues. The ends lost 0 bases at V and 2 bases at J; junction bases unmatched: 7. Written as DNA, the CDR3 is TGTGCCAGCAGCGTAGGAGTAGGAGGGGGCAACTATGGCTACACCTTC. Translated: CASSVGVGGGNYGYTF.

The rearrangement links TRBV5-6 to TRBJ1-1; D ambiguous. Trimming shortened V by 4 bases and J by 4 bases, and 11 bases separated the two germline ends. CDR1 is SGHDT, CDR2 YYEEEE, per germline. This CDR3 has 13 amino acids. CDR3 protein: CASSPGVSTEAFF. CDR3 nucleotide sequence: TGTGCCAGCAGCCCCGGGGTGAGCACTGAAGCTTTCTTT. Drawing the rest from reference TRBV5-6 and TRBJ1-1, the complete variable domain is DAGVTQSPTHLIKTRGQQVTLRCSPKSGHDTVSWYQQALGQGPQFIFQYYEEEERQRGNFPDRFSGHQFPNYSSELNVNALLLGDSALYLCASSPGVSTEAFFGQGTRLTVV.

The chain joins TRBV18 to TRBJ1-1, with D possibly matching TRBD1 (6 bases). Trimming shortened V by 6 bases and J by 3 bases, and 11 bases separated the two germline ends. In germline, CDR1 is KGHSH, CDR2 LQKENI. CDR3 size: 13 residues. The CDR3 sequence: CASSQDSYTEAFF. The CDR3 bases are TGTGCCAGCTCCCAGGACAGCTACACTGAAGCTTTCTTT.

In this sample, this clone turned up once. The sample carries other DNA sequences with the same CDR3. The chain uses TRBV19 and TRBJ1-5, with a tentative D call TRBD1 (5 bases). Trimming left V 3 bases short and J 4 bases short, with 7 bases between. The CDR3 loop spans 13 amino acids. Looked up from germline, CDR1 is LNHDA and CDR2 is SQIVND (reference sequence). Here the CDR3 DNA reads TGTGCCAGTAGTATGCGGGGGAATCAGCCCCAGCATTTT. Translation gives CASSMRGNQPQHF.

This clone has ten or more counts. J is TRBJ1-1 and V is TRBV18; D not certain. The CDR3 extends over 16 amino acids. Trimming cost V 0 bases and J 0 bases, with 11 bases left between them. Per the germline V gene, CDR1 is KGHSH and CDR2 is LQKENI. CDR3 coding DNA: TGTGCCAGCTCACCACCGGAACAGATGATGAACACTGAAGCTTTCTTT. This codes for CASSPPEQMMNTEAFF.

The J gene is TRBJ2-7, the V gene TRBV15; possible D gene TRBD2, 5 bases. The V gene lost 6 bases and the J gene lost 5 bases, with 17 bases spanning the gap. Germline CDR1 and CDR2: LNHNV and YYDKDF (reference sequence). This CDR3 comprises 14 residues. The CDR3 loop is CATRAREGSHEQYF. The DNA of the CDR3 is TGTGCCACCAGAGCGAGAGAGGGTTCCCACGAGCAGTACTTC.

Worth noting for this clone: The junction shows a germline mismatch at one end, possibly a read error. The rearrangement links TRBV7-7 to TRBJ2-7; D might be TRBD1 (6 bases). The CDR3 has 13 residues. CDR1 is SSHAT, CDR2 FNYEAQ, per germline (reference sequence). This chain's CDR3 is CASSLKQGGEQYF. The CDR3 region has the DNA TGTGCTAGCAGCTTAAAACAGGGTGGCGAGCAGTACTTC. The variable domain in full, with the rest retrieved from reference TRBV7-7 and TRBJ2-7, is GAGVSQSPRYKVTKRGQDVTLRCDPISSHATLYWYQQALGQGPEFLTYFNYEAQPDKSGLPSDRFSAERPEGSISTLTIQRTEQRDSAMYRCASSLKQGGEQYFGPGTRLTVT.

V is TRBV19 and J is TRBJ1-1; 8 positions agree with TRBD1. CDR3 length equals 14 residues. J lost 5 bases, V lost 9 bases, and 11 bases had no gene match. The V gene's germline CDR1 is LNHDA and CDR2 SQIVND (reference sequence). CDR3 coding DNA: TGTGCCAGCCGGGCGCAGGGGGCGTGGACTGAAGCTTTCTTT. Translating it yields CASRAQGAWTEAFF.

V gene TRBV15 combines with J gene TRBJ1-2; possibly TRBD1 for D (5 bases). The CDR3 runs to 14 residues. Germline CDR1 and CDR2: LNHNV and YYDKDF (reference sequence). The ends were cut back, 5 bases at V and 3 bases at J, with 13 bases in the middle. DNA of the CDR3: TGTGCCACCAGCTTATCAAGGGGCTACTATGGCTACACCTTC. It is translated as CATSLSRGYYGYTF.

The J gene is TRBJ2-3, the V gene TRBV11-2, with D perhaps matching TRBD2 (6 bases). Trimming took 7 bases from V and 5 from J, leaving 22 bases between them. The CDR3 totals 16 residues. Germline V gene sequence: CDR1 SGHAT, CDR2 FQNNGV. The CDR3 DNA follows: TGTGCCAGCAATGGCGGGGCGGCGAGTATTGGAGATACGCAGTATTTT. This gives the protein CASNGGAASIGDTQYF.

This chain uses TRBV7-9 with TRBJ2-6; D is undetermined. The CDR3 is 15 residues long. The V end lost 2 bases, the J end lost 0 bases, and 5 bases lay between the germline ends. CDR1 is SEHNR and CDR2 is FQNEAQ in the germline V gene (reference sequence). The CDR3 loop reads CASSLRSSGANVLTF. CDR3 bases: TGTGCCAGCAGCTTAAGGAGCTCTGGGGCCAACGTCCTGACTTTC.

The rearrangement uses TRBV24-1 and TRBJ1-5; weak D call: TRBD1 (6 bases). The V gene's germline CDR1 is KGHDR and CDR2 SFDVKD. Trimming took off 2 bases at V and 4 bases at J, with 11 bases between the two ends. This CDR3 contains 15 residues. CDR3 nucleotide sequence: TGTGCCACCAGTGATTCACAGGGAGGGAATCAGCCCCAGCATTTT. It codes for CATSDSQGGNQPQHF.

The chain recombines TRBV2 with TRBJ1-2; D gene uncertain. CDR3 size: 11 residues. V dropped 10 bases and J dropped 8 bases, with 14 bases sitting between them. The germline CDR1 and CDR2 sequences are SNHLY and FYNNEI. CDR3: CATGSSAGYTF. The CDR3 DNA reads TGTGCCACCGGCTCGAGCGCCGGCTACACCTTC.

This clone has a handful of counts. The rearrangement uses TRBV11-2 and TRBJ2-6; possible D gene TRBD2, 5 bases. The germline CDR1 and CDR2 sequences are SGHAT and FQNNGV. V lost 4 bases to trimming and J lost 1 base, with 17 bases between them. The CDR3 length is 18 residues. CDR3 in amino acids: CASSSDVGGLSGANVLTF. CDR3 nucleotide sequence: TGTGCCAGCAGCTCCGACGTTGGAGGTCTTTCTGGGGCCAACGTCCTGACTTTC. Full variable domain (rest looked up from reference TRBV11-2 and TRBJ2-6): EAGVAQSPRYKIIEKRQSVAFWCNPISGHATLYWYQQILGQGPKLLIQFQNNGVVDDSQLPKDRFSAERLKGVDSTLKIQPAKLEDSAVYLCASSSDVGGLSGANVLTFGAGSRLTVL.

The DNA for the CDR3 is TGTGCCAGCAGCTTACAGGGGGCCATATACAATGAGCAGTTCTTC. Its protein is CASSLQGAIYNEQFF. The chain is built from TRBV7-3 and TRBJ2-1, with 8 nucleotides matching TRBD1. This CDR3 region has 15 residues. Germline-derived CDR1 and CDR2 are SGHTA and FQGTGA. The V gene end was trimmed by 2 bases and the J gene end by 4 bases; junction bases not matched to a gene: 4. Full variable domain (rest looked up from reference TRBV7-3 and TRBJ2-1): GAGVSQTPSNKVTEKGKYVELRCDPISGHTALYWYRQSLGQGPEFLIYFQGTGAADDSGLPNDRFFAVRPEGSVSTLKIQRTERGDSAVYLCASSLQGAIYNEQFFGPGTRLTVL.

The rearrangement joins TRBV10-2 to TRBJ2-4, with 11 bases matching TRBD1. The V and J ends lost 5 bases and 8 bases, in that order; junction bases with no gene match: 2. Germline V gene sequence: CDR1 WSHSY, CDR2 SAAADI. The CDR3 totals 13 residues. CDR3 amino acids: CASSRDRGDIQYF. CDR3 bases: TGCGCCAGCAGTCGGGACAGGGGGGACATTCAGTACTTC.

This clone has at least ten counts. This chain joins TRBV6-5 and TRBJ1-4; TRBD1 aligns across 9 bases. V lost 7 bases and J lost 8; bases outside the gene matches: 5. Germline V gene data show CDR1 as MNHEY and CDR2 as SVGAGI. The CDR3 runs 13 residues. The CDR3 region is CASTRDRDEKLFF. CDR3 in DNA: TGTGCCAGCACCCGGGACAGGGACGAAAAACTGTTTTTT.

V is TRBV5-8 and J is TRBJ2-1; TRBD1 is a possible D gene (6 bases). With 4 bases removed from V and 5 bases from J, the gap between germline ends came to 13 bases. Germline V gene data show CDR1 as SGHTS and CDR2 as YDEGEE. CDR3 size: 14 residues. For the CDR3, the DNA is TGTGCCAGCAGCCCATACGGGACACACAATGAGCAGTTCTTC. Translated, it gives CASSPYGTHNEQFF.

This chain links TRBV14 with TRBJ2-1; possible D gene TRBD2, 6 bases. V gave up 5 bases and J gave up 8 bases, with 16 bases separating them. The germline gives CDR1 SGHDN, CDR2 FVKESK. CDR3 length: 14 amino acids. DNA of the CDR3: TGTGCCAGCAGCTCGATTTACGGGGGACATGAGCAGTTCTTC. Translating gives CASSSIYGGHEQFF.

This clone appeared once. The chain combines TRBV30 with TRBJ2-6; a possible D gene is TRBD1 (5 bases). CDR3 length: 14 residues. The V end was cut by 4 bases, the J end by 2 bases, with 9 bases between. Germline V gives CDR1 GTSNPN, CDR2 SVGIG (reference sequence). CDR3 amino acids: CAWKGVTGANVLTF. In DNA, the CDR3 is TGTGCCTGGAAAGGGGTTACTGGGGCCAACGTCCTGACTTTC.

The chain employs TRBV6-5 and TRBJ2-3, with D tentatively TRBD2 (6 bases). Germline assignment: CDR1 MNHEY and CDR2 SVGAGI. Trimming removed 5 bases from V and 2 bases from J, with 11 bases in between. The CDR3 loop spans 14 amino acids. The CDR3 sequence is CASSRTTLTDTQYF. The CDR3 DNA sequence: TGTGCCAGCAGTAGGACTACCCTCACAGATACGCAGTATTTT.

The rearrangement links TRBV6-5 to TRBJ1-2, with TRBD1 as a possible D gene (5 bases). In germline, CDR1 is MNHEY, CDR2 SVGAGI. The CDR3 has 13 amino acids. V was cut by 0 bases and J by 8 bases, with 10 bases left in between. In DNA, the CDR3 is TGTGCCAGCAGTTACTCAGGGGTGGACGGCTACACCTTC. It is translated as CASSYSGVDGYTF.

The chain couples TRBV19 to TRBJ2-3, with D possibly matching TRBD2 (5 bases). This CDR3 region has 18 residues. Trimming removed 7 bases at V and 2 bases at J, with 25 bases between. Per the germline V gene, CDR1 is LNHDA and CDR2 is SQIVND (reference sequence). The CDR3 protein is CASTPGRGHTRPTDTQYF. The CDR3, as DNA: TGTGCCAGTACCCCCGGAAGAGGGCATACCCGCCCCACAGATACGCAGTATTTT.

The V gene is TRBV5-1, the J gene TRBJ1-3; D gene uncertain. V was cut by 4 bases and J by 1 base, with 12 bases left in between. The CDR3 contains 15 residues. Germline V gene sequence: CDR1 SGHRS, CDR2 YFSETQ. CDR3 nucleotide sequence: TGCGCCAGCAGCCCCGCGGTTGGTTCTGGAAACACCATATATTTT. It is translated as CASSPAVGSGNTIYF. Complete variable domain (other parts from reference TRBV5-1 and TRBJ1-3): KAGVTQTPRYLIKTRGQQVTLSCSPISGHRSVSWYQQTPGQGLQFLFEYFSETQRNKGNFPGRFSGRQFSNSRSEMNVSTLELGDSALYLCASSPAVGSGNTIYFGEGSWLTVV.